The rows below give T cell receptor beta chains drawn from one sample of a study of blood T cell repertoires in COVID-19. Profiled with immunoSEQ multiplex PCR; TCRdb holds only in-frame clones, not every one. The profile shows some 270,000 clones, around 86% of them singletons. Sequencing input: peripheral blood. These receptors were obtained from a woman aged 55 to 70 who had recovered from COVID-19. CDR3s leave out the opening cysteine and the closing phenylalanine or tryptophan. The order of the fields is J gene, V gene, CDR3 protein.

j_call: TRBJ1-2
v_call: TRBV4-3
cdr3_aa: ASSQERASRGGYT

j_call: TRBJ2-3
v_call: TRBV5-6
cdr3_aa: ASSPGGATLGDTQY

j_call: TRBJ2-7
v_call: TRBV3-1/TRBV3-2
cdr3_aa: ASSQGGEPSGAWEQY

j_call: TRBJ2-2
v_call: TRBV28
cdr3_aa: ASRVAGDANTGELF

j_call: TRBJ1-5
v_call: TRBV19
cdr3_aa: ASSPMRGGSSDQPQH

j_call: TRBJ2-3
v_call: TRBV20-1
cdr3_aa: SAGQVVQY

j_call: TRBJ1-3
v_call: TRBV15
cdr3_aa: ATSNSPRNTIY

j_call: TRBJ1-2
v_call: TRBV3-1/TRBV3-2
cdr3_aa: ASSPLGTGPLLYGYT

j_call: TRBJ2-2
v_call: TRBV2
cdr3_aa: ASSKTSVPIQEELF

j_call: TRBJ2-3
v_call: TRBV5-5
cdr3_aa: ASSSGPQDTQY

j_call: TRBJ2-5
v_call: TRBV12-3/TRBV12-4
cdr3_aa: ASRSPLRETQY

j_call: TRBJ2-5
v_call: TRBV27
cdr3_aa: ASSFSVNLQETQY

j_call: TRBJ2-1
v_call: TRBV2
cdr3_aa: ASSEGSSRAGNEQF

j_call: TRBJ1-1
v_call: TRBV5-6
cdr3_aa: ASSFSGQGALPEAF

j_call: TRBJ1-1
v_call: TRBV7-2
cdr3_aa: ASSLRQGLTEAF

j_call: TRBJ2-7
v_call: TRBV2
cdr3_aa: ASEDHKTRGNSYEQY

j_call: TRBJ2-7
v_call: TRBV6-5
cdr3_aa: ASRAAGSYEQY

j_call: TRBJ1-2
v_call: TRBV5-1
cdr3_aa: ASSLGQGAPYGYT

j_call: TRBJ1-2
v_call: TRBV9
cdr3_aa: ASSVEKRGTVLGYT

j_call: TRBJ1-2
v_call: TRBV7-2
cdr3_aa: ASRFRATGPYGYT

j_call: TRBJ1-2
v_call: TRBV29-1
cdr3_aa: SVEGHNYGYT

j_call: TRBJ2-2
v_call: TRBV18
cdr3_aa: ASSPPADTGELF

j_call: TRBJ2-2
v_call: TRBV19
cdr3_aa: ASSISRGGTGELF

j_call: TRBJ2-3
v_call: TRBV19
cdr3_aa: ASSPRGLGTDTQY

j_call: TRBJ2-7
v_call: TRBV7-2
cdr3_aa: ASSRAGQGSYEQY

j_call: TRBJ2-1
v_call: TRBV7-3
cdr3_aa: ASSLIAGGLPEQF

j_call: TRBJ2-3
v_call: TRBV4-2
cdr3_aa: ASSHASGGAADTQY

j_call: TRBJ1-1
v_call: TRBV7-2
cdr3_aa: ASSLQIENTEAF

j_call: TRBJ1-4
v_call: TRBV4-3
cdr3_aa: ASSQAFGGHLNEKLF

j_call: TRBJ2-7
v_call: TRBV28
cdr3_aa: ASRPYRGNYEQY

j_call: TRBJ2-5
v_call: TRBV15
cdr3_aa: ATSGRLAGGAETQY

j_call: TRBJ2-7
v_call: TRBV5-1
cdr3_aa: ASSLVGTGDAQY